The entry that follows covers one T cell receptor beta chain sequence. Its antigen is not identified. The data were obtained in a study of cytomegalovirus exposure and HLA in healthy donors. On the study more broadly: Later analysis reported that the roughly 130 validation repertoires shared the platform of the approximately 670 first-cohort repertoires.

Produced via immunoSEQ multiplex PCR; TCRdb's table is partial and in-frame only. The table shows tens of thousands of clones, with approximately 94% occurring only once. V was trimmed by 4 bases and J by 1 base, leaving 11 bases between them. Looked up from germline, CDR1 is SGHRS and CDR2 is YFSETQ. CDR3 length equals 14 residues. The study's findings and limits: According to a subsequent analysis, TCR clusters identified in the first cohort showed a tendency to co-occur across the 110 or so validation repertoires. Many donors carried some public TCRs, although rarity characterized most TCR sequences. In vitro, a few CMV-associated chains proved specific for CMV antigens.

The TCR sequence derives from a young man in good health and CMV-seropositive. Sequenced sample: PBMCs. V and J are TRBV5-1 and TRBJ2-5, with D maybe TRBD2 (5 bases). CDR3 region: CASSRSGSQETQYF. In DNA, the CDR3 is TGCGCCAGCAGCCGCAGCGGAAGCCAAGAGACCCAGTACTTC.